This T cell receptor (beta chain) derives from a study of cytotoxic CD8 clonotypes in ibrutinib-treated CLL. Comments on this clone: Its antigen is as yet unknown.

The CDR3 is made up of 12 amino acids. Germline-derived CDR1 and CDR2 are LNHDA and SQIVND (reference sequence). V was clipped by 8 bases and J by 12 bases, with 17 bases between them. Study results and limitations: Starting clonality was above that of age-matched healthy donors and tracked circulating CD8+ T-cell counts. Patients with sustained remission and those progressing were sampled at differing times.

Using immunoSEQ multiplex PCR, the repertoire was profiled, and TCRdb retains in-frame clones only, with some absent. This table has 110,000 to 150,000 clones, approximately 80% appearing once. The sample was PBMCs, taken after 24 months of ibrutinib treatment. This TCR derives from a human donor with chronic lymphocytic leukemia. The gene calls are TRBV19 and TRBJ2-1; possibly TRBD1 or TRBD2 for D (6 bases each). The CDR3 nucleotides read TGTGCCAGTGGCGACAGGCCCGGGGGGCAGTTCTTC. Its protein is CASGDRPGGQFF.